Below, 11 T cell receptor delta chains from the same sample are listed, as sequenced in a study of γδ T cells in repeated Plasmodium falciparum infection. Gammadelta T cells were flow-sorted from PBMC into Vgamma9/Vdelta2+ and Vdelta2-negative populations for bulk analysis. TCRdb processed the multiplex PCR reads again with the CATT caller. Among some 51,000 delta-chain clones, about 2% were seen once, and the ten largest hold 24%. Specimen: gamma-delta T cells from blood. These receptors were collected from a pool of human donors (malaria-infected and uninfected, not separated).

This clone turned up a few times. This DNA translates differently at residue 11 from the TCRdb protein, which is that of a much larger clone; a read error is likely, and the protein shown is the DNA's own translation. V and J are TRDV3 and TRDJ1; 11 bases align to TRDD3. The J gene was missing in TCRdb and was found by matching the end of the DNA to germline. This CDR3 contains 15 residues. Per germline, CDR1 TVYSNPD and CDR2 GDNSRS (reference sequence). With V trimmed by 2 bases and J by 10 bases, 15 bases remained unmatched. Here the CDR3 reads CAFSPLGDMRSGLIF. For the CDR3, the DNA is TGTGCCTTTTCTCCACTGGGGGATATGCGGTCAGGACTCATCTTT.

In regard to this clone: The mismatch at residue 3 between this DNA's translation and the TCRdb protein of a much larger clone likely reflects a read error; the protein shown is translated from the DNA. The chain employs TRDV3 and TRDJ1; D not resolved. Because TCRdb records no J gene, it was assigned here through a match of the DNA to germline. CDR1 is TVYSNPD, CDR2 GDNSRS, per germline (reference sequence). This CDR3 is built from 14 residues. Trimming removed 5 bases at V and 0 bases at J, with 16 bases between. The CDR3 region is CALVVPEHTDKLIF. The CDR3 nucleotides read TGTGCCCTCGTTGTTCCGGAGCACACCGATAAACTCATCTTT.

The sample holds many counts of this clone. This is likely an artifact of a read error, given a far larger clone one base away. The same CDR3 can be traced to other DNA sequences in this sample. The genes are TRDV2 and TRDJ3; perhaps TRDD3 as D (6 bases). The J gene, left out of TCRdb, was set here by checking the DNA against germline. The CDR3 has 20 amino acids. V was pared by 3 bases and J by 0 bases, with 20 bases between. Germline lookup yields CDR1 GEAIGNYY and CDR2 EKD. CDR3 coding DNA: TGTGCCTGTGACCTTACCGGGGATGCCCGGAGCTCCTGGGACACCCGACAGATGTTTTTC. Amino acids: CACDLTGDARSSWDTRQMFF.

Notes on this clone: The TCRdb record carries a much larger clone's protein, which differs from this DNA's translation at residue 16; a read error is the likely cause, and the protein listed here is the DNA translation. The CDR3 region is CALGEPFLRGLLHPYADKLIF. The CDR3 DNA is TGTGCTCTTGGGGAACCTTTCCTACGTGGTTTGCTGCACCCTTACGCCGATAAACTCATCTTT. The chain links TRDV1 to TRDJ1; 7 bases fit TRDD2. The J gene was not available in TCRdb and was assigned here by matching the DNA to germline segments. From germline, CDR1 is TSWWSYY and CDR2 QGS. CDR3 length equals 21 residues. The J segment lost 3 bases and the V segment lost 1 base, leaving 23 bases of the junction unmatched.

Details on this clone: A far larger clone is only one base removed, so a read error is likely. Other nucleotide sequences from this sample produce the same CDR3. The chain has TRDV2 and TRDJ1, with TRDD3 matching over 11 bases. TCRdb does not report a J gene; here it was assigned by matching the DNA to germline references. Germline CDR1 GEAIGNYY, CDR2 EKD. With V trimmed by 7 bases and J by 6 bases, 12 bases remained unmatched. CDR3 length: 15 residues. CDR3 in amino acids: CAWATGGYYGNKLIF. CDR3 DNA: TGTGCCTGGGCTACTGGGGGATATTATGGGAATAAACTCATCTTT.

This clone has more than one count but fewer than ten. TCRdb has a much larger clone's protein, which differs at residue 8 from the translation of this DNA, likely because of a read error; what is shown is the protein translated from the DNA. The chain's CDR3 is CAYRSARCWDPLLGDTWSADKLIF. In DNA form, the CDR3 reads TGTGCTTATAGGAGCGCGAGATGTTGGGACCCTTTACTGGGGGATACTTGGTCGGCCGATAAACTCATCTTT. The chain joins TRAV38-2/DV8 to TRDJ1, with 12 bases identical to TRDD3. TCRdb carries no J gene annotation; the J gene was assigned here by matching the DNA with germline. The CDR3 totals 24 residues. V lost 0 bases to trimming and J lost 3 bases; unmatched junction nucleotides: 27. The germline V gene has CDR1 TSESDYY and CDR2 QEAYKQQN.

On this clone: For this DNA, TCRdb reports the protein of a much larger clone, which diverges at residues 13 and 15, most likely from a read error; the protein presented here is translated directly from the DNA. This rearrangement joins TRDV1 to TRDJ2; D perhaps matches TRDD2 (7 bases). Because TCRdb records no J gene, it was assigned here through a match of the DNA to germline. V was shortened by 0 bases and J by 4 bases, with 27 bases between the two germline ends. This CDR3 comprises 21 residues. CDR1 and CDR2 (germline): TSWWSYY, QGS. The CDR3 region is CALGELQFLRWGAPSTAQLFF. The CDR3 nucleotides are TGTGCTCTTGGGGAACTTCAATTCCTACGATGGGGGGCCCCTTCGACAGCACAACTCTTCTTT.

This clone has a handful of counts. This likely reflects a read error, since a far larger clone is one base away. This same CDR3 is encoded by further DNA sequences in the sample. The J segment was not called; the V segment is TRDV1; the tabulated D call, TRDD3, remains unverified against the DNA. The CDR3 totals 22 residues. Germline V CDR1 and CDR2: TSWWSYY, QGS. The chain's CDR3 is CALGELKAHLLRLGLLRDKLIF. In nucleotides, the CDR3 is TGTGCTCTTGGGGAACTAAAAGCCCATCTACTTAGACTGGGGTTGTTAAGAGATAAACTCATTTTT.

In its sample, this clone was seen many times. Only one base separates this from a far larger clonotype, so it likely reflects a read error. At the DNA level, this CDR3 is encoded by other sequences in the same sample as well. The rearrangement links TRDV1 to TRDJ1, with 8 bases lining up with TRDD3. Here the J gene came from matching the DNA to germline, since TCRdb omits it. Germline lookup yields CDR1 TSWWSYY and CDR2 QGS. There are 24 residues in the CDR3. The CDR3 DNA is TGTGCCCTGGGCAAATTCCTGCTTCTCCCCTGGGGGACAAAAATCCCGAGGTACACCGATAAACTCATCTTT. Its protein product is CALGKFLLLPWGTKIPRYTDKLIF.

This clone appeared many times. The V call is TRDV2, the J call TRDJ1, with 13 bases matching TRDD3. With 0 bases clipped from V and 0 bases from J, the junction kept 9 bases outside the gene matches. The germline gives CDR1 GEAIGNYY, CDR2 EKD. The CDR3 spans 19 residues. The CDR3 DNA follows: TGTGCCTGTGACACCGTGGGGACTGGGGGATACGATAACACCGATAAACTCATCTTT. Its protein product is CACDTVGTGGYDNTDKLIF.

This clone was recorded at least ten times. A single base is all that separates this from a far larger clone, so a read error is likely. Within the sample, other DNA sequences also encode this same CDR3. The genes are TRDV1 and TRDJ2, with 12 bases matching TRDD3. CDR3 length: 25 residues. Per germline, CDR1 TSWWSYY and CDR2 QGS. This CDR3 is CALGATSFTSTPLYWGIQGTAQLFF. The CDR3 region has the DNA TGCGCTCTTGGGGCCACGTCCTTTACCTCTACACCTTTGTACTGGGGGATACAGGGGACAGCACAACTCTTCTTT.